The 13 T cell receptor beta chains reported below all come from one sample, sequenced in a study of response to subunit inactivated influenza vaccine. One entry per CDR3 protein, called by TCRdb with MiXCR from the RT-PCR reads. This sample has approximately 500,000 distinct CDR3 sequences, with 10% to 15% found just once. This material consisted of PBMCs from blood, taken roughly 6 weeks after vaccination. The receptors here all came from a man in his forties or fifties who received an inactivated influenza vaccine.

V and J are TRBV5-1 and TRBJ2-3; D perhaps matches TRBD2 (5 bases). V was clipped by 1 base and J by 4 bases, with 16 bases between them. CDR1 is SGHRS and CDR2 is YFSETQ in the germline V gene. This CDR3 has 16 residues. CDR3: CASSLRTEGEPDTQYF. The CDR3 region has the DNA TGCGCCAGCAGCTTGAGAACAGAGGGAGAGCCAGATACGCAGTATTTT.

This clonotype was observed a handful of times. The chain couples TRBV4-3 to TRBJ1-6; D gene uncertain. V was clipped by 0 bases and J by 8 bases, with 5 bases between them. Germline lookup yields CDR1 LGHNA and CDR2 YSLEER. This CDR3 region has 13 residues. CDR3 sequence: CASSQEKDSPLHF. The CDR3 coding sequence is TGCGCCAGCAGCCAAGAGAAGGATTCACCCCTCCACTTT.

The V call is TRBV12-3 or TRBV12-4, the J call TRBJ1-3; TRBD1 is a possible D gene (6 bases). V lost 2 bases and J 2 bases, leaving 13 bases between the germline ends. This CDR3 spans 16 amino acids. The CDR3 nucleotides are TGTGCCAGCAGTTTATTCATAGGGGGGGCTGGAAACACCATATATTTT. This codes for CASSLFIGGAGNTIYF.

The genes are TRBV12-3 or TRBV12-4 and TRBJ2-3, with D hard to call. V was pared by 0 bases and J by 0 bases, with 10 bases between. The CDR3 has 16 residues. The CDR3 here is CASSLAIIGSTDTQYF. The CDR3 region has the DNA TGTGCCAGCAGTTTAGCCATTATCGGTAGCACAGATACGCAGTATTTT.

This clonotype was counted between two and nine times. This chain connects TRBV2 to TRBJ1-1; TRBD1 might be the D (5 bases). The CDR3 covers 18 residues. Trimming took 5 bases from V and 0 from J, leaving 22 bases between them. Germline V CDR1 and CDR2: SNHLY, FYNNEI. The CDR3 is CASSYSGTWGGMNTEAFF. The CDR3 DNA reads as TGTGCCAGCAGTTACTCCGGGACTTGGGGCGGCATGAACACTGAAGCTTTCTTT.

This chain uses TRBV4-3 with TRBJ2-6; D not resolved. CDR3 length: 16 amino acids. The V gene lost 1 base and the J gene lost 0 bases, with 7 bases spanning the gap. In germline, CDR1 is LGHNA, CDR2 YSLEER. CDR3 protein: CASSQALDSGANVLTF. CDR3 nucleotide sequence: TGCGCCAGCAGCCAAGCGTTAGACTCTGGGGCCAACGTCCTGACTTTC.

This clonotype came up many times. The chain carries TRBV5-5 and TRBJ2-3; D perhaps matches TRBD2 (5 bases). V was cut by 7 bases and J by 8 bases, with 17 bases left in between. Germline CDR1 and CDR2: SGHKS and YYEKEE (reference sequence). The CDR3 length is 13 residues. This chain's CDR3 is CASRDLVKATQYF. Here the CDR3 DNA reads TGTGCCAGCCGGGATCTAGTCAAAGCTACGCAGTATTTT.

This clonotype was seen only once. The chain couples TRBV20-1 to TRBJ2-7, with D perhaps TRBD1 or TRBD2 (5 bases each). The V gene's germline CDR1 is DFQATT and CDR2 SNEGSKA (reference sequence). The CDR3 consists of 15 residues. V gave up 6 bases and J gave up 5 bases, with 23 bases separating them. The CDR3 nucleotides read TGCAGTGCCTCGAGATGGGACGCCGAACCGGACGAGCAGTACTTC. It codes for CSASRWDAEPDEQYF.

The chain employs TRBV20-1 and TRBJ2-5, with 8 bases fitting TRBD2. From germline, CDR1 is DFQATT and CDR2 SNEGSKA (reference sequence). V dropped 0 bases and J dropped 5; count of bases not matched to a gene: 8. The CDR3 has 15 residues. The CDR3 spells CSARDSGKAGETQYF. The CDR3 DNA sequence: TGCAGTGCTAGAGATAGCGGGAAGGCAGGGGAGACCCAGTACTTC.

This clonotype was counted between two and nine times. The V gene is TRBV4-3, the J gene TRBJ1-6; 8 positions agree with TRBD1. CDR3 size: 14 residues. Germline V lookup: CDR1 LGHNA, CDR2 YSLEER. Trimming at V came to 2 bases and at J to 10 bases, leaving 4 bases not matched to a gene. DNA of the CDR3: TGCGCCAGCAGCCAAACGACAGGGGACTCACCCCTCCACTTT. Its translation is CASSQTTGDSPLHF.

This clonotype was observed a few times. This chain links TRBV4-1 with TRBJ1-6; D not certain. CDR1 is MGHRA and CDR2 is YSYEKL in the germline V gene. The CDR3 is 15 residues long. The V end was cut by 3 bases, the J end by 0 bases, with 6 bases between. DNA for the CDR3: TGCGCCAGCAGCCAGGGGAACTCCTATAATTCACCCCTCCACTTT. This sequence encodes CASSQGNSYNSPLHF.

V usage is TRBV21-1 and J usage is TRBJ2-5; the table names TRBD1, a call not compared with the DNA. TRBV21-1 is an annotated pseudogene. The CDR3 runs 17 residues. CDR3 nucleotides: TGTGCCGGCAGCATCGGGGTTTGGGCGGCGTACCAAGAGACCCAGTACTTC. Its translation is CAGSIGVWAAYQETQYF.

This clonotype turned up a few times. The rearrangement joins TRBV6-4 to TRBJ1-2; a possible D gene is TRBD1 (6 bases). Trimming left V 6 bases short and J 8 bases short, with 10 bases between. Germline V lookup: CDR1 MRHNA, CDR2 SNTAGT. The CDR3 consists of 11 residues. Here the CDR3 DNA reads TGTGCCAGCAGGCAGGGGACGGGCTACACCTTC. It yields the protein CASRQGTGYTF.